This T cell receptor (beta chain) stems from a study of blood T cell repertoires in COVID-19. Background on the study: Spain, Italy and the United States supplied samples that represented acute and convalescent COVID-19. The analysed material was cDNA or gDNA that came from T cells, B-cell-depleted T cells, or PBMCs.

CDR3 size: 14 residues. CDR1 is MNHEY and CDR2 is SMNVEV in the germline V gene (reference sequence). V shed 5 bases and J 6 bases; nucleotides not matched to a gene: 8. Original methodology: Estimated nucleated cell counts came from reference gene primer amplification. Method: immunoSEQ multiplex PCR; TCRdb's copy keeps in-frame clones and lacks some. The V and J calls and clone size are taken from that table; D and trimming were inferred from the DNA. The sample records about 230,000 clones, 81% being singletons. This TCR derives from a woman over 75 with acute or convalescent COVID-19. This chain joins TRBV27 and TRBJ2-7; TRBD1 aligns across 9 bases. The specimen was peripheral blood. CDR3 region: CASSRGQGPSEQYF. The CDR3 region has the DNA TGTGCCAGCAGTAGGGGACAGGGCCCCTCCGAGCAGTACTTC.